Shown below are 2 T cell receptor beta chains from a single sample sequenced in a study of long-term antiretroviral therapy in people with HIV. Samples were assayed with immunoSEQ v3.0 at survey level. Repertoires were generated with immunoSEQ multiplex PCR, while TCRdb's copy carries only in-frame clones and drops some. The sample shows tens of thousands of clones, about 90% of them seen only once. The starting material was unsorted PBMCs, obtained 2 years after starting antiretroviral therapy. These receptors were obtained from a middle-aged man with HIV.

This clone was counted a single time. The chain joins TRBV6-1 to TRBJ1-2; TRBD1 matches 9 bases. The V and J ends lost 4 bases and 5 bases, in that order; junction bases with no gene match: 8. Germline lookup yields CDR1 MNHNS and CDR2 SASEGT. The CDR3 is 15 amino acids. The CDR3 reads CASSAPGQGHYGYTF. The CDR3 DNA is TGTGCCAGCAGTGCCCCGGGACAGGGCCATTATGGCTACACCTTC.

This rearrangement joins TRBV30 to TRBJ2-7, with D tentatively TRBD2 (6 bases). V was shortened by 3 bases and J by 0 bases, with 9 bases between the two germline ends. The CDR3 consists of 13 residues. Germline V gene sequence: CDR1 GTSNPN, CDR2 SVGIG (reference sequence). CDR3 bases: TGTGCCTGGAGGCAGCGGGTCTCCTACGAGCAGTACTTC. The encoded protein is CAWRQRVSYEQYF.